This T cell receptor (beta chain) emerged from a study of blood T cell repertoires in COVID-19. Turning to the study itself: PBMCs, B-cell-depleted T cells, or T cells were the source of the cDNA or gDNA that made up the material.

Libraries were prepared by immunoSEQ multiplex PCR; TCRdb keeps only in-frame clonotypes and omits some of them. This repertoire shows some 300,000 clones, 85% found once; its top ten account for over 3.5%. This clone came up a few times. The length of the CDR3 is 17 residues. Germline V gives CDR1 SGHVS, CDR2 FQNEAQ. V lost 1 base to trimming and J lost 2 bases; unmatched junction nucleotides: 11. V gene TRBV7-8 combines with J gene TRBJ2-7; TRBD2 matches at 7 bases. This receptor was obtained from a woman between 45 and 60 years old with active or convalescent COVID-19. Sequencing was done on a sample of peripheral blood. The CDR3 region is CASSLGSGGAYTYEQYF. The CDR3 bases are TGTGCCAGCAGCTTAGGGTCGGGAGGCGCTTACACCTACGAGCAGTACTTC.